This T cell receptor (beta chain) was identified during a study of T cell responses to AZD1222 COVID-19 vaccine. Findings and limits, study-wide: Only a handful of AZD1222 recipients, more than five in all, had baseline seropositivity. Most donors were white British, females outnumbered males, and clonal diversity was possibly underestimated.

This CDR3 contains 13 residues. V was clipped by 6 bases and J by 1 base, with 7 bases between them. Germline lookup yields CDR1 SGDLS and CDR2 YYNGEE. Concerning this clone itself: Antigen specificity is unknown.

Sequencing was performed with immunoSEQ multiplex PCR; in TCRdb, only in-frame clones are kept and a portion is missing. The sample consists of tens of thousands of clones, over 75% of them appearing once. The chain links TRBV9 to TRBJ2-2; possibly TRBD1 for D (5 bases). The receptor was derived from an adult in good health. Source: peripheral blood, taken on day 0 of AZD1222 vaccination. For the CDR3, the DNA is TGTGCCAGCACAGGGATGAACACCGGGGAGCTGTTTTTT. Translated, it gives CASTGMNTGELFF.